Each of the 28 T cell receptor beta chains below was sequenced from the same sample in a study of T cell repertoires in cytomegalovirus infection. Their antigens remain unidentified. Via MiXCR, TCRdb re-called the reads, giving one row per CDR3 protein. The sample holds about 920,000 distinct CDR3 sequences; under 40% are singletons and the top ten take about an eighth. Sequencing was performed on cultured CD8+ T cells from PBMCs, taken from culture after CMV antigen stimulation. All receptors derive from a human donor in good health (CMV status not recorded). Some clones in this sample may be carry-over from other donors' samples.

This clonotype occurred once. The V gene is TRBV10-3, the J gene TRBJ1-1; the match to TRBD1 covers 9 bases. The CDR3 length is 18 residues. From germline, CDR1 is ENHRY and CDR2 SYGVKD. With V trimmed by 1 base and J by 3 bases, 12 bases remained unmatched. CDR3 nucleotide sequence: TGTGCCATCAGTGAGTACAAAGACAGGGGGGTTATTGACACTGAAGCTTTCTTT. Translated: CAISEYKDRGVIDTEAFF.

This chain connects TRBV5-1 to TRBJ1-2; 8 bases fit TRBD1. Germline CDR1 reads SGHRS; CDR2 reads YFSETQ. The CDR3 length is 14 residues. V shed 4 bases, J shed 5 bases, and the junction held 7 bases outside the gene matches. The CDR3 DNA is TGCGCCAGCAGCCCAGGACAGGGCCCTTATGGCTACACCTTC. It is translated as CASSPGQGPYGYTF.

In DNA form, the CDR3 reads TGTGCCAGCAGTCGCAGGGGCGCTTATGAAAAACTGTTTTTT. Translation gives CASSRRGAYEKLFF. V is TRBV7-3 and J is TRBJ1-4; D might be TRBD1 (6 bases). Germline V CDR1 and CDR2: SGHTA, FQGTGA. This CDR3 has 14 amino acids. V gave up 6 bases and J gave up 6 bases, with 14 bases separating them. The full variable domain, rest sourced from reference TRBV7-3 and TRBJ1-4, is GAGVSQTPSNKVTEKGKYVELRCDPISGHTALYWYRQSLGQGPEFLIYFQGTGAADDSGLPNDRFFAVRPEGSVSTLKIQRTERGDSAVYLCASSRRGAYEKLFFGSGTQLSVL.

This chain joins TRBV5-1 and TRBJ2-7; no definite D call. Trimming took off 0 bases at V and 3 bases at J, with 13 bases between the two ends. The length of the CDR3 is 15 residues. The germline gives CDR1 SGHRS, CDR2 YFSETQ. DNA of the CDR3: TGCGCCAGCAGCTTGGAGCCAGACCCGGGCTACGAGCAGTACTTC. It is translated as CASSLEPDPGYEQYF.

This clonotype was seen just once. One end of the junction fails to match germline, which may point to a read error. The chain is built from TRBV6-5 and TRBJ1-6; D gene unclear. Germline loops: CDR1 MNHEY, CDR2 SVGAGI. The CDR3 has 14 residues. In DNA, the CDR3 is TGTGTCAGCAGTGACGGGGTTTGGATTTCACCCCTCCACTTT. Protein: CVSSDGVWISPLHF.

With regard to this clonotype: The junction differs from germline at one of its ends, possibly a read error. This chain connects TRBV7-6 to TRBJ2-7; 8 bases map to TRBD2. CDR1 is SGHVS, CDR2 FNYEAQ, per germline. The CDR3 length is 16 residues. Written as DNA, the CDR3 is TGTACCAGCAGCTCCGTTCTCGGGGGGGTGTTCCACGAGCAGTACTTC. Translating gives CTSSSVLGGVFHEQYF.

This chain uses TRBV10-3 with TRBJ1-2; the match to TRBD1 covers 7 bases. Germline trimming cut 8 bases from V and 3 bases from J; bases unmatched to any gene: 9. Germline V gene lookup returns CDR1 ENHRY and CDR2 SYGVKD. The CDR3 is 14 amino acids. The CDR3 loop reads CAIGNTGADYGYTF. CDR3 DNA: TGTGCCATCGGGAACACAGGGGCTGACTATGGCTACACCTTC.

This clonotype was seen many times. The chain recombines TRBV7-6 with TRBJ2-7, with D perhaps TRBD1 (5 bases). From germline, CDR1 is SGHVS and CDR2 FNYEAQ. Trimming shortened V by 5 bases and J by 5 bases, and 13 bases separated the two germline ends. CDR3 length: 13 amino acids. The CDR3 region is CASSRTLAHEQYF. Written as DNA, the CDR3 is TGTGCCAGCAGCCGGACACTCGCACACGAGCAGTACTTC.

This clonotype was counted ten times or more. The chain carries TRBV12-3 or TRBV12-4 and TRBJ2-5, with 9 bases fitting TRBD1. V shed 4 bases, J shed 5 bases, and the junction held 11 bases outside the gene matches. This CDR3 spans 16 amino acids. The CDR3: CASSSPDRGSWETQYF. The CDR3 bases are TGTGCCAGCAGTTCCCCGGACAGGGGTTCGTGGGAGACCCAGTACTTC.

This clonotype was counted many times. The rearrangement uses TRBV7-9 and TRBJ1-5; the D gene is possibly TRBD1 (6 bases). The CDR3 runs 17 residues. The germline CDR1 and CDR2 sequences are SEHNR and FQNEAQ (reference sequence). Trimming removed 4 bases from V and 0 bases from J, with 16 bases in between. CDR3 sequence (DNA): TGTGCCAGCAGCTCCGGGAGGGGGGATTTTAGCAATCAGCCCCAGCATTTT. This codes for CASSSGRGDFSNQPQHF.

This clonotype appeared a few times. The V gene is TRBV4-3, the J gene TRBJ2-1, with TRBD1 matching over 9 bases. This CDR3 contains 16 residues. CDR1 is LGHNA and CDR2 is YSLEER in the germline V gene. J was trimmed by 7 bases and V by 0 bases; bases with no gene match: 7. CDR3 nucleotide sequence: TGCGCCAGCAGCCAAGATCCGGACAGGGGTCGTAATGAGCAGTTCTTC. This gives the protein CASSQDPDRGRNEQFF.

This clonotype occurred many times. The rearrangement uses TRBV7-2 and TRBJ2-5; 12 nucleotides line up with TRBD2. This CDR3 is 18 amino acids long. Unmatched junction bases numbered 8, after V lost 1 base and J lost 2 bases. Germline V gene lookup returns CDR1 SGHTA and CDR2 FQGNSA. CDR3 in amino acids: CASSLVARLAGEQETQYF. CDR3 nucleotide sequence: TGTGCCAGCAGCTTAGTCGCCAGACTAGCGGGGGAGCAAGAGACCCAGTACTTC. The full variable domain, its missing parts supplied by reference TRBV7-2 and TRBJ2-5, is GAGVSQSPSNKVTEKGKDVELRCDPISGHTALYWYRQSLGQGLEFLIYFQGNSAPDKSGLPSDRFSAERTGGSVSTLTIQRTQQEDSAVYLCASSLVARLAGEQETQYFGPGTRLLVL.

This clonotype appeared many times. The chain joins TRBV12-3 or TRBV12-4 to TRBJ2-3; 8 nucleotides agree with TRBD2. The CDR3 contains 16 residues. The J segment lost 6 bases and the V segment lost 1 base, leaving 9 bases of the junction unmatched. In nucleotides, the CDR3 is TGTGCCAGCAGTTTAGGCGGGGGGCCGCCTGGGGATACGCAGTATTTT. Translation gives CASSLGGGPPGDTQYF.

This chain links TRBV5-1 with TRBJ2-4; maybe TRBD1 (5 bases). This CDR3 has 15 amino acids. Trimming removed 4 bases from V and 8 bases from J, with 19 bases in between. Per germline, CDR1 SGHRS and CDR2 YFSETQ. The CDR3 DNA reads TGCGCCAGCAGCCCCACTGACCAGGGTTGGTACATTCAGTACTTC. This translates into CASSPTDQGWYIQYF. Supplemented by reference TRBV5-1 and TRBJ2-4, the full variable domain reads KAGVTQTPRYLIKTRGQQVTLSCSPISGHRSVSWYQQTPGQGLQFLFEYFSETQRNKGNFPGRFSGRQFSNSRSEMNVSTLELGDSALYLCASSPTDQGWYIQYFGAGTRLSVL.

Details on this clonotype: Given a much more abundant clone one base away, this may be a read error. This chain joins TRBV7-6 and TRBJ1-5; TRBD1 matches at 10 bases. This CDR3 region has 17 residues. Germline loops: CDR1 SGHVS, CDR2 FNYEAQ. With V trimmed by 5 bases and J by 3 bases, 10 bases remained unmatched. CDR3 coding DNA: TGTGCCAGCAGCACAGGGACAGGGGAGGACCCCAATCAGCCCCAGCATTTT. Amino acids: CASSTGTGEDPNQPQHF. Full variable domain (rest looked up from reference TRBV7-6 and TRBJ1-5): GAGVSQSPRYKVTKRGQDVALRCDPISGHVSLYWYRQALGQGPEFLTYFNYEAQQDKSGLPNDRFSAERPEGSISTLTIQRTEQRDSAMYRCASSTGTGEDPNQPQHFGDGTRLSIL.

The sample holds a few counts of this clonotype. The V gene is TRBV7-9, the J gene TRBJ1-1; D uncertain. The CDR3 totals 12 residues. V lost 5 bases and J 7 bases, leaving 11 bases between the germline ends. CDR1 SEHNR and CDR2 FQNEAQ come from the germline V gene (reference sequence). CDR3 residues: CASSLGSDEAFF. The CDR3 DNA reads TGTGCCAGCAGCCTCGGCAGTGATGAAGCTTTCTTT.

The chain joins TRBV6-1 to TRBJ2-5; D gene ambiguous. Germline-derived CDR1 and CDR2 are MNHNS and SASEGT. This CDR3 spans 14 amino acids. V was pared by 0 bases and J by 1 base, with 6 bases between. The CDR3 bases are TGTGCCAGCAGTGAAGCTTACATCCAAGAGACCCAGTACTTC. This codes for CASSEAYIQETQYF.

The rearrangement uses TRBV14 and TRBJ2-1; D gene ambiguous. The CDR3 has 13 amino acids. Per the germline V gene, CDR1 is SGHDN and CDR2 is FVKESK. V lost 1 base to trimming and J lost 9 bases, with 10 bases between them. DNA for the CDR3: TGTGCCAGCAGCCAAGTTTTGGGCACTGAGCAGTTCTTC. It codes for CASSQVLGTEQFF.

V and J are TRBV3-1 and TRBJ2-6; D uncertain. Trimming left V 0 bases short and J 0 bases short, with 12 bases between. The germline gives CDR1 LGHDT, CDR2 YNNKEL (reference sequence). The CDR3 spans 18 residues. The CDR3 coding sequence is TGTGCCAGCAGCCAAGAGAGAGCCCTACTCTCTGGGGCCAACGTCCTGACTTTC. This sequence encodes CASSQERALLSGANVLTF.

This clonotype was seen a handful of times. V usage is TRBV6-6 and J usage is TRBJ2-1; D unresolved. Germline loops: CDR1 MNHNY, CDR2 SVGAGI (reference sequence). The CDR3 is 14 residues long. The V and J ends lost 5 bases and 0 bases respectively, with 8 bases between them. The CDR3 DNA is TGTGCCAGCAGTCATACGAGCTCCTACAATGAGCAGTTCTTC. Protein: CASSHTSSYNEQFF.

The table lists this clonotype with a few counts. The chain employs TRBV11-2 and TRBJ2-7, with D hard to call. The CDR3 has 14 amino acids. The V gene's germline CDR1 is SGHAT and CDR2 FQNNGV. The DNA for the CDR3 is TGTGCCAGCAGCTTATTGGGCGCCTCCTACGAGCAGTACGTT. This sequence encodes CASSLLGASYEQYV.

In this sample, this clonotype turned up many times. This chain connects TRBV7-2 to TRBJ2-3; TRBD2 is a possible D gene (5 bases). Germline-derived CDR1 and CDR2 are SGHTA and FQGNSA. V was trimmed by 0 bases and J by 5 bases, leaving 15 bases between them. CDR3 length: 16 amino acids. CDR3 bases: TGTGCCAGCAGCTTAGCGCCAGCGAGGGTAGGAGATACGCAGTATTTT. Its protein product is CASSLAPARVGDTQYF.

In DNA, the CDR3 is TGTGCCAGCACTCGACAGGGAGAGGACTATGGCTACACCTTC. Protein sequence: CASTRQGEDYGYTF. This chain uses TRBV6-6 with TRBJ1-2; TRBD1 matches at 7 bases. V shed 7 bases, J shed 3 bases, and the junction held 8 bases outside the gene matches. This CDR3 is 14 amino acids long. The germline CDR1 and CDR2 sequences are MNHNY and SVGAGI (reference sequence).

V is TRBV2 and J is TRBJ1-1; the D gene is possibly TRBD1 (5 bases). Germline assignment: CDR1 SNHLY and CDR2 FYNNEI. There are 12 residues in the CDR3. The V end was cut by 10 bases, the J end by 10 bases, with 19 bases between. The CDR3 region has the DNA TGTGCCACCTACGGGGGAGAGGTGGGAGCTTTCTTT. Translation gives CATYGGEVGAFF.

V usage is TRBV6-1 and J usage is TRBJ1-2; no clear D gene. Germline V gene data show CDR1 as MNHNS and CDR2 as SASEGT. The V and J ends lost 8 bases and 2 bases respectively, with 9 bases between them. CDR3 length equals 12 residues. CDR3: CASGRRNYGYTF. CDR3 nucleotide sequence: TGTGCCAGCGGGCGTCGAAACTATGGCTACACCTTC.

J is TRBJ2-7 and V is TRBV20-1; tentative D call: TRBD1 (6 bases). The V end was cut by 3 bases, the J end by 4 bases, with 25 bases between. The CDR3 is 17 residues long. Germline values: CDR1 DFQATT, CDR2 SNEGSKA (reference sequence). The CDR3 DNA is TGCAGTGCTAGTCACCCCGACCGGGACATGTTAGTTTACGAGCAGTACGTC. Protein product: CSASHPDRDMLVYEQYV.

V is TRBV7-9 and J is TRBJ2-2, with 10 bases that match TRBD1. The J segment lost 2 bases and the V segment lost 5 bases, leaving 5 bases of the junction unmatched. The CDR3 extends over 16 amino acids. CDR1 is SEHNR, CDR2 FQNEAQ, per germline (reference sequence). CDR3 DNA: TGTGCCAGCAGCCGAGGGGACAGGGGAAACACCGGGGAGCTGTTTTTT. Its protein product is CASSRGDRGNTGELFF.

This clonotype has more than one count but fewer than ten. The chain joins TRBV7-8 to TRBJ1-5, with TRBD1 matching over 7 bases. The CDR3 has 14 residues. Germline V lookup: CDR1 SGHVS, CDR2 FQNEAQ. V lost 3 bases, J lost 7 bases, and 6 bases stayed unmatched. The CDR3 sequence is CASSFYRGWQPQHF. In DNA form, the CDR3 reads TGTGCCAGCAGCTTTTACAGGGGATGGCAGCCCCAGCATTTT.